The 15 T cell receptor beta chains presented below share a single source sample, sequenced in a study of human T cells and chemical hapten exposure. TCRdb recomputed calls from the RACE reads with MiXCR, one row per CDR3 protein. The table lists about 200,000 distinct CDR3 sequences, approximately 24% of them singletons. The time point: patch test 3, about 24 weeks after DPC sensitization. The treatment: therapeutic diphenylcyclopropenone sensitization with weekly scalp DPC. Sequences were derived from whole blood, sampled in connection with sensitization to the hapten diphenylcyclopropenone (DPC). Receptor source: a middle-aged woman with alopecia areata. Some clones in this sample may be carry-over from other donors' samples.

The chain is built from TRBV27 and TRBJ2-5; 7 bases agree with TRBD2. V was clipped by 3 bases and J by 7 bases; unmatched bases: 8. Looked up from germline, CDR1 is MNHEY and CDR2 is SMNVEV (reference sequence). The CDR3 covers 14 residues. In nucleotides, the CDR3 is TGTGCCAGCAGTTTCGAGCGGGAAAGTGGGACCCAGTACTTC. Translating gives CASSFERESGTQYF.

The rearrangement uses TRBV27 and TRBJ2-1, with 9 positions matching TRBD1. The V gene end was trimmed by 4 bases and the J gene end by 13 bases; junction bases not matched to a gene: 5. The CDR3 is made up of 12 amino acids. Germline lookup yields CDR1 MNHEY and CDR2 SMNVEV (reference sequence). CDR3 nucleotides: TGTGCCAGCAGTTCCTACAGGGGGCAACAGTTCTTC. Its protein is CASSSYRGQQFF.

CDR3 region: CSATGREEETQYF. The CDR3 DNA follows: TGCAGTGCAACGGGACGAGAAGAAGAGACCCAGTACTTC. The chain combines TRBV20-1 with TRBJ2-5, with D possibly called TRBD1 or TRBD2 (5 bases each). V shed 6 bases and J shed 3 bases, with 14 bases lying between them. The germline V gene has CDR1 DFQATT and CDR2 SNEGSKA (reference sequence). The CDR3 contains 13 residues.

The genes are TRBV6-5 and TRBJ2-5, with D unclear. V dropped 7 bases and J dropped 7 bases, with 13 bases sitting between them. Germline CDR1 MNHEY, CDR2 SVGAGI. The CDR3 totals 12 residues. Written as DNA, the CDR3 is TGTGCCAGCAATTCCCCCGGCGGGACCCAGTACTTC. Translation: CASNSPGGTQYF.

The chain has TRBV6-1 and TRBJ1-6; D gene ambiguous. V lost 2 bases to trimming and J lost 8 bases, with 7 bases between them. Per the germline V gene, CDR1 is MNHNS and CDR2 is SASEGT. The CDR3 is made up of 13 amino acids. CDR3 in DNA: TGTGCCAGCAGTGAACTTGGGGATTCACCCCTCCACTTT. It yields the protein CASSELGDSPLHF.

The chain is built from TRBV4-3 and TRBJ2-4; possibly TRBD1 for D (7 bases). Germline CDR1 LGHNA, CDR2 YSLEER. The CDR3 is made up of 13 amino acids. The ends were cut back, 5 bases at V and 7 bases at J, with 12 bases in the middle. CDR3 in DNA: TGCGCCAGCAGCGGCGGGACAGCGAACATTCAGTACTTC. Protein product: CASSGGTANIQYF.

This chain connects TRBV12-3 or TRBV12-4 to TRBJ2-2, with 9 bases aligning to TRBD1. With 5 bases clipped from V and 4 bases from J, the junction kept 2 bases outside the gene matches. This CDR3 spans 14 amino acids. The CDR3, as DNA: TGTGCCAGCAGTACAGGGGGCATCACCGGGGAGCTGTTTTTT. Translation gives CASSTGGITGELFF.

This clonotype was observed once. The V and J genes are TRBV29-1 and TRBJ2-1, with D perhaps matching TRBD1 (6 bases). This CDR3 region has 11 residues. The V gene lost 4 bases and the J gene lost 6 bases, with 7 bases spanning the gap. Germline CDR1 reads SQVTM; CDR2 reads ANQGSEA. The CDR3 DNA follows: TGCAGCGTTGTAGGGGGCAATGAGCAGTTCTTC. It specifies CSVVGGNEQFF.

The chain uses TRBV6-5 and TRBJ1-2, with 7 bases that match TRBD1. The germline gives CDR1 MNHEY, CDR2 SVGAGI. The CDR3 spans 11 residues. With V trimmed by 11 bases and J by 4 bases, 4 bases remained unmatched. CDR3 in DNA: TGTGCCGCAGGGGGGCCCTATGGCTACACCTTC. Translating gives CAAGGPYGYTF.

This chain uses TRBV12-3 or TRBV12-4 with TRBJ2-1; D remains ambiguous. V dropped 4 bases and J dropped 7 bases, with 8 bases sitting between them. This CDR3 comprises 12 residues. CDR3 sequence reads: CASSYPENEQFF. CDR3 nucleotide sequence: TGTGCCAGCAGTTACCCGGAGAATGAGCAGTTCTTC.

The table lists this clonotype with a few counts. This chain connects TRBV14 to TRBJ1-6, with 9 bases aligning to TRBD1. The CDR3 extends over 15 amino acids. Trimming cost V 3 bases and J 9 bases; bases outside gene matches: 6. CDR1 is SGHDN, CDR2 FVKESK, per germline. The CDR3 loop is CASSHLGTGLSPLHF. CDR3 sequence (DNA): TGTGCCAGCAGCCATCTAGGGACAGGGCTTTCACCCCTCCACTTT.

The chain couples TRBV7-9 to TRBJ1-1, with D tentatively TRBD1 (6 bases). CDR1 is SEHNR and CDR2 is FQNEAQ in the germline V gene (reference sequence). Trimming cost V 4 bases and J 7 bases, with 22 bases left between them. The CDR3 consists of 16 residues. The CDR3 coding sequence is TGTGCCAGCAGCTCACCGGGACACCTGACTCGGGTTGAAGCTTTCTTT. It codes for CASSSPGHLTRVEAFF.

In its sample, this clonotype was seen a few times. The chain joins TRBV28 to TRBJ1-1, with 11 nucleotides matching TRBD1. Germline assignment: CDR1 MDHEN and CDR2 SYDVKM. The CDR3 is 15 residues long. With 4 bases clipped from V and 11 bases from J, the junction kept 12 bases outside the gene matches. The CDR3 sequence is CASSSGQGAHGWAFF. CDR3 nucleotide sequence: TGTGCCAGCAGTTCAGGACAGGGGGCCCATGGTTGGGCTTTCTTT.

V gene TRBV7-9 combines with J gene TRBJ2-5; TRBD1 matches 11 bases. Germline V gene sequence: CDR1 SEHNR, CDR2 FQNEAQ (reference sequence). This CDR3 contains 16 residues. The J segment lost 5 bases and the V segment lost 5 bases, leaving 10 bases of the junction unmatched. This chain's CDR3 is CASSPPTGQGVETQYF. Written as DNA, the CDR3 is TGTGCCAGCAGCCCCCCAACGGGACAGGGGGTGGAGACCCAGTACTTC.

In this sample, this clonotype turned up a few times. V gene TRBV4-3 combines with J gene TRBJ2-3; 12 bases fit TRBD2. The germline gives CDR1 LGHNA, CDR2 YSLEER. Unmatched junction bases numbered 6, after V lost 0 bases and J lost 2 bases. The CDR3 has 18 residues. CDR3 bases: TGCGCCAGCAGCCAAGATCTAAGGACTAGCGGGATCACAGATACGCAGTATTTT. It translates to CASSQDLRTSGITDTQYF.